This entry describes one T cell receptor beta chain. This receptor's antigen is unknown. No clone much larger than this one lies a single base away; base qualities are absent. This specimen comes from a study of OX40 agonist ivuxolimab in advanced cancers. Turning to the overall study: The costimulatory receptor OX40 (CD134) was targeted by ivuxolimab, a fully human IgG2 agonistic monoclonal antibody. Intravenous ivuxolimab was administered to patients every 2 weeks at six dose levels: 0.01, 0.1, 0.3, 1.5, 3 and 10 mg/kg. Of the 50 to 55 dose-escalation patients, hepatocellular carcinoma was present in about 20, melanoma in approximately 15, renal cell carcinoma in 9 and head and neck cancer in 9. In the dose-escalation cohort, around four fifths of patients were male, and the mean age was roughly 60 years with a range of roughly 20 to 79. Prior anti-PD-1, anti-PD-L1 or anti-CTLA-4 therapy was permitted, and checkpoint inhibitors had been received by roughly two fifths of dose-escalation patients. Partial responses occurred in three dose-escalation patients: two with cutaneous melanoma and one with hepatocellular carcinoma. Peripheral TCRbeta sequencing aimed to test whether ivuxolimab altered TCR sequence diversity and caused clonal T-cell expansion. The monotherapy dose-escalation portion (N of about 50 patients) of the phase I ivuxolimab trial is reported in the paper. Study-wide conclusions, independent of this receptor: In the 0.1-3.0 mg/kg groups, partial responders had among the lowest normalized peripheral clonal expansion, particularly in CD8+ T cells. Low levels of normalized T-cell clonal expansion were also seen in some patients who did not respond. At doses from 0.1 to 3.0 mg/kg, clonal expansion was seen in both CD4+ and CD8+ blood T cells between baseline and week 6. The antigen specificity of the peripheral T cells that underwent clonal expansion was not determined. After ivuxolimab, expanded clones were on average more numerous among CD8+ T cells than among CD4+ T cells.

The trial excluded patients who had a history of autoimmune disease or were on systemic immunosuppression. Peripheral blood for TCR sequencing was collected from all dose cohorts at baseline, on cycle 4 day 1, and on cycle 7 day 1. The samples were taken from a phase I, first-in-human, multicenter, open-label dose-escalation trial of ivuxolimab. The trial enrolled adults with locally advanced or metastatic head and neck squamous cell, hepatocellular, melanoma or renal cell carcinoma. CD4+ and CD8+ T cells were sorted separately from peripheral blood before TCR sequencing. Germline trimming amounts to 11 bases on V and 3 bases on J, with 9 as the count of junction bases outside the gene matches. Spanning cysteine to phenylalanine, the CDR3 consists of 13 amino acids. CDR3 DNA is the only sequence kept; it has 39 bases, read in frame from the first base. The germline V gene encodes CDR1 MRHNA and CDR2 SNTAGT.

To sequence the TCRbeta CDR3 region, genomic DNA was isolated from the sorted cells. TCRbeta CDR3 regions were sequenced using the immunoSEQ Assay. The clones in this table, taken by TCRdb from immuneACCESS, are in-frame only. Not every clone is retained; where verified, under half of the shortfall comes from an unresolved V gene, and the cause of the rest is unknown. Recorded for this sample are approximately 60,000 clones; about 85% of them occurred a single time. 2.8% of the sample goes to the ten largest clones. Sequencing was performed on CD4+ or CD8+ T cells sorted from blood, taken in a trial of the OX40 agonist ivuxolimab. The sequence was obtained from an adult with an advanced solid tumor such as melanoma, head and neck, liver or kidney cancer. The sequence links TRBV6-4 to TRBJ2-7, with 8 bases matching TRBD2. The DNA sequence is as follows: TGTGCCGGACGGGGGGGGACAAACTACGAGCAGTACTTC. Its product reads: CAGRGGTNYEQYF.